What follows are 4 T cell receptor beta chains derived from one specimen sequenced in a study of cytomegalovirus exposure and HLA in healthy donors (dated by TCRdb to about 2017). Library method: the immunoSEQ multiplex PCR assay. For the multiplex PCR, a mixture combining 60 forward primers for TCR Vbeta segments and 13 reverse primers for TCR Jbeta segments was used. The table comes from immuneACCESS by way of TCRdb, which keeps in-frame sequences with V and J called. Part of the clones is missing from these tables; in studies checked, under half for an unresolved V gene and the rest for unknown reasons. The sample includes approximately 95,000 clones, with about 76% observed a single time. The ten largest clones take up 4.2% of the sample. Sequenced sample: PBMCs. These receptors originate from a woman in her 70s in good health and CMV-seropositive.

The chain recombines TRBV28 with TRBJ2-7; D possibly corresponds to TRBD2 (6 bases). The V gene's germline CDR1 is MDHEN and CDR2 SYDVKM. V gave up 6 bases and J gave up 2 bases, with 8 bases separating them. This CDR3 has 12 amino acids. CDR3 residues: CASRGEAYEQYF. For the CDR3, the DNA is TGTGCCAGCAGGGGGGAGGCCTACGAGCAGTACTTC.

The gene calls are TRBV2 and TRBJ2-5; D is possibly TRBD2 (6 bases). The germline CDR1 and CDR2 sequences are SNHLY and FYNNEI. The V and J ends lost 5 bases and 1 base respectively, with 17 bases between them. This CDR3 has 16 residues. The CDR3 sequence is CASSWDFLGGQETQYF. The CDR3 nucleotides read TGTGCCAGCAGTTGGGACTTCCTGGGAGGCCAAGAGACCCAGTACTTC.

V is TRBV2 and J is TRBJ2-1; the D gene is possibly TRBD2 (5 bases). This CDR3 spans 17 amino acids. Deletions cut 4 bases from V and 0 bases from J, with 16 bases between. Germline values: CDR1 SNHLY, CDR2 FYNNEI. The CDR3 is CASSVGGRASSYNEQFF. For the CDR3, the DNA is TGTGCCAGCAGTGTCGGCGGGCGCGCGAGCTCCTACAATGAGCAGTTCTTC.

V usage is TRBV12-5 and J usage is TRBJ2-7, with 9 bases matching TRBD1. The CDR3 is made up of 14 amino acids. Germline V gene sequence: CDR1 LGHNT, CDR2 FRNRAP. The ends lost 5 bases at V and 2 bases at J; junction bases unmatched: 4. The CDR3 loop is CASGLGTGTYEQYF. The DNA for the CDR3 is TGTGCTAGTGGTCTCGGGACAGGGACCTACGAGCAGTACTTC. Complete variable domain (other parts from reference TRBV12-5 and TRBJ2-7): DARVTQTPRHKVTEMGQEVTMRCQPILGHNTVFWYRQTMMQGLELLAYFRNRAPLDDSGMPKDRFSAEMPDATLATLKIQPSEPRDSAVYFCASGLGTGTYEQYFGPGTRLTVT.